This TCR beta chain was recorded in a study of T cells after yellow fever vaccination. The wider study: The authors prepared low-cell-number fractions using SMART-Seq v4 Ultra Low Input.

There are a few counts of this clonotype. Its antigen is not identified. Study-level results: Clonotypes appearing in both CD4 and CD8 compartments existed, and their share was small.

Germline CDR1 reads MNHEY; CDR2 reads SVGEGT. The CDR3 is 14 residues long. V was pared by 10 bases and J by 5 bases, with 20 bases between. 5'RACE template switching added a universal primer site and UMIs to TCR cDNA. TCRdb fed the 5' RACE reads into MiXCR, producing one record per CDR3 protein. Here the sample spans 150,000 to 200,000 distinct CDR3 sequences, 7% to 10% being singletons. Source: CD8+ T cells sorted from PBMCs, taken 45 days after the yellow fever booster vaccination. This sequence joins TRBV6-2 or TRBV6-3 and TRBJ2-5, with D perhaps being TRBD1 or TRBD2 (5 bases each). The origin of this receptor is a man younger than 35 who received the YFV17D yellow fever vaccine. As DNA, the CDR3 is TGTGCCACCTCGGGGCGGACCCTGGGGGAGACCCAGTACTTC. Translation: CATSGRTLGETQYF.